This T cell receptor (beta chain) emerged from a study of T-cell reconstitution after alpha-beta-depleted transplantation in children (dated by TCRdb to 2016 to 2017). About the investigation overall: Using TCR repertoire profiling, the study followed T-cell immune reconstitution in a quantitative way in children after TCRalphabeta/CD19-depleted allogeneic hematopoietic cell transplantation. Overall results and qualifications from the work: Apparently early alphabetaT-cell count recovery about two months after transplant reportedly relied on only several hundred rapidly expanded clones derived from non-depleted graft cells. In some patients, high TCRbeta diversity at day 60 was attributed to recipient T cells and intrathymic progenitors that had survived conditioning. Hyperexpanded clone frequencies declined over subsequent months; after one year, T-cell counts and TCRbeta diversity were mostly attributed to newly produced T cells.

Library method: PCR. Sequencing was performed on an Illumina HiSeq 2500. To normalize quantification of the TCRbeta repertoire, the TCR libraries were built with molecular barcoding that relied on unique molecular identifiers. TCRdb reprocessed the public reads (quality trimming at Q25 with fastp, clone calling with MiXCR) and kept in-frame beta chains. Rows are combined by CDR3 protein, so each entry shows the most common genes and DNA. Within this sample are 250,000 to 400,000 distinct CDR3 sequences, with more than 20% of them counted one time only. Approximately 10% of the sample goes to the ten largest clones. Note on this clonotype: This receptor's antigen is unknown. Base qualities are not recorded, but no much larger clone differs from it by a single base.

The CDR3 runs 16 amino acids, cysteine and phenylalanine included. Just CDR3 DNA is preserved here, 48 bases in frame from base 1. Reading the germline V gene (reference sequence) gives CDR1 WNHNN and CDR2 SYGVQD. V is trimmed back by 3 bases and J by 5 bases, and the junction contains 12 bases that no gene match accounts for. This specimen's treatment or condition label, interpreted: allogeneic hematopoietic cell transplantation with graft depleted of TCRalphabeta T cells and CD19 B cells. The children who served as transplant recipients had been given grafts of TCRalphabeta/CD19-depleted allogeneic hematopoietic cells.

The specimen was PBMCs, mostly from graft donor cells, collected 180 days after TCRalphabeta/CD19-depleted stem cell transplant. The TCR comes from a male patient aged 10 to 17 who had a stem cell transplant for acute lymphoblastic leukemia, so the T cells may come from the graft donor. Rearrangement joined TRBV10-1 to TRBJ2-5, and TRBD2 matches 7 of the central bases. The DNA is as follows: TGCGCCAGCAGTGACCGGACTAGTTTGAGTAGGGAGACCCAGTACTTC. Translation gives CASSDRTSLSRETQYF.